This is a list of T cell receptor beta chains from one sample in a study of shared clonotypes between healthy human individuals. TCRdb's table, derived via immunoSEQ multiplex PCR, lists solely in-frame clones and lacks some. The sample lists around 500,000 clones; roughly 78% were seen once. Input material: PBMCs. The source is a woman between 35 and 50 years old in good health. Some clones in this sample may be carry-over from other donors' samples. Each CDR3 is given with its conserved first and last residue. The D gene is left open where the match is weak. Not all rows give a size; the values are once, few, many and, for expanded clones, a class.

TRBJ2-7 TRBD1 TRBV6-5 . CASSPSGQGAYEQYF TGTGCCAGCAGCCCCTCCGGGCAGGGGGCGTACGAGCAGTACTTC
TRBJ2-7 TRBD1 TRBV5-5 few CASSLGQGPYEQYF TGTGCCAGCAGCCTAGGACAGGGGCCCTACGAGCAGTACTTC
TRBJ2-7 . TRBV28 . CASKRTNYEQYF TGTGCCAGCAAGAGGACAAACTACGAGCAGTACTTC
TRBJ1-5 . TRBV5-4 . CASSLGQLNQPQHF TGTGCCAGCAGCTTGGGACAGCTCAATCAGCCCCAGCATTTT
TRBJ2-2 TRBD1 TRBV10-3 many CAISEGTANTGELFF TGTGCCATCAGTGAGGGGACAGCGAACACCGGGGAGCTGTTTTTT
TRBJ2-1 . TRBV18 . CASSPPASYEQFF TGTGCCAGCTCACCACCGGCTAGCTATGAGCAGTTCTTC
TRBJ1-5 TRBD1 TRBV28 . CASSPRRQGDQPQHF TGTGCCAGCAGTCCCCGACGACAGGGCGATCAGCCCCAGCATTTT
TRBJ2-1 TRBD2 TRBV11-2 few CASSLGTSGNEQFF TGTGCCAGCAGCTTGGGGACTAGCGGTAATGAGCAGTTCTTC
TRBJ2-4 . TRBV21-1 . CASSKEGRALAKNIQYF TGTGCCAGCAGCAAAGAGGGCAGGGCTTTAGCCAAAAACATTCAGTACTTC
TRBJ2-2 . TRBV4-3 . CASSQEGAGLNTGELFF TGCGCCAGCAGCCAAGAGGGTGCGGGACTCAACACCGGGGAGCTGTTTTTT
TRBJ1-3 . TRBV7-8 once CASRQGGAGNTIYF TGTGCCAGCAGACAAGGGGGGGCTGGAAACACCATATATTTT
TRBJ1-1 TRBD1 TRBV27 . CASSLSPGTGNTEAFF TGTGCCAGCAGTTTATCCCCCGGGACAGGTAACACTGAAGCTTTCTTT
TRBJ2-1 TRBD2 TRBV4-1 . CASRKGLAVYNEQFF TGCGCCAGCAGAAAGGGACTAGCGGTCTACAATGAGCAGTTCTTC
TRBJ2-3 TRBD2 TRBV5-1 . CASSRLAGVKDTQYF TGCGCCAGCAGCCGACTAGCGGGAGTGAAAGATACGCAGTATTTT
TRBJ2-7 . TRBV7-9 . CASSFQGRSYEQYF TGTGCCAGCAGCTTCCAGGGAAGGTCCTACGAGCAGTACTTC
TRBJ1-5 TRBD1 TRBV4-1 . CASSPTWTGETQPQHF TGCGCCAGCAGCCCCACGTGGACAGGGGAGACTCAGCCCCAGCATTTT
TRBJ2-2 . TRBV4-1 . CASSFRDIPGELFF TGCGCCAGCAGCTTCCGGGACATCCCAGGGGAGCTGTTTTTT
TRBJ1-1 TRBD1 TRBV6-1 . CASSVPGQVGTEAFF TGTGCCAGCAGTGTTCCGGGACAGGTGGGGACTGAAGCTTTCTTT
TRBJ2-1 . TRBV11-2 . CASSPQISYDEQFF TGTGCCAGCAGCCCCCAGATTTCTTACGATGAGCAGTTCTTC
TRBJ1-1 TRBD1 TRBV18 few CASSPLGQESTEAFF TGTGCCAGCTCACCACTCGGACAGGAGTCCACTGAAGCTTTCTTT
TRBJ2-7 . TRBV6-1 . CASTKDSPFSYEQYF TGTGCCAGCACCAAGGACAGCCCCTTCTCCTACGAGCAGTACTTC
TRBJ2-2 TRBD1 TRBV27 many CASSYGTASTGELFF TGTGCCAGCAGTTACGGGACAGCTAGCACCGGGGAGCTGTTTTTT
TRBJ1-2 TRBD1 TRBV28 . CASSSQGVVPNYGYTF TGTGCCAGCAGTAGCCAGGGGGTCGTACCTAACTATGGCTACACCTTC
TRBJ2-7 . TRBV7-2 . CASSPGSLASPTTYEQYF TGTGCCAGCAGCCCGGGGAGCCTCGCTTCTCCTACCACGTACGAGCAGTACTTC
TRBJ1-2 . TRBV28 once CASKGPNYGYTF TGTGCCAGCAAAGGGCCTAACTATGGCTACACCTTC
TRBJ2-5 TRBD2 TRBV2 . CASVGGSGRVETQYF TGTGCCAGCGTCGGCGGTAGCGGGAGAGTAGAGACCCAGTACTTC